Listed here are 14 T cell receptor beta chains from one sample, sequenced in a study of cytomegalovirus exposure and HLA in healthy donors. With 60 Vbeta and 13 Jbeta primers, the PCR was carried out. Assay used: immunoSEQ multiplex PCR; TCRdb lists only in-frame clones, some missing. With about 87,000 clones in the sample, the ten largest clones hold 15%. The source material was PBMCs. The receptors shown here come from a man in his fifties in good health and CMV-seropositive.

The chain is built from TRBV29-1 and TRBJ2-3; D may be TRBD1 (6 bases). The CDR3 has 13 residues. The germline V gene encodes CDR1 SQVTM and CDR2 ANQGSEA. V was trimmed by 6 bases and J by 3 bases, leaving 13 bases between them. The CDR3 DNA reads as TGCAGCGTGAAACGGCAGGGGACAGATACGCAGTATTTT. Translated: CSVKRQGTDTQYF.

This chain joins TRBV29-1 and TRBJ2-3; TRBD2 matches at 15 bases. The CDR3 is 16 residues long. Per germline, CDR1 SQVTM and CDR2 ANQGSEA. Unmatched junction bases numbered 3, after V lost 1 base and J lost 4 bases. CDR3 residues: CSVEGGLAGGPDTQYF. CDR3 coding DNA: TGCAGCGTTGAAGGCGGACTAGCGGGAGGGCCAGATACGCAGTATTTT.

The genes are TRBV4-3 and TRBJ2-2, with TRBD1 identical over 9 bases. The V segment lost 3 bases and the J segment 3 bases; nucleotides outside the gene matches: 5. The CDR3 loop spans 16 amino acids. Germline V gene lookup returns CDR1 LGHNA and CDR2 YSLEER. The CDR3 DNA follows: TGCGCCAGCAGCCAGCAGGACAGGGGTTACACCGGGGAGCTGTTTTTT. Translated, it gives CASSQQDRGYTGELFF.

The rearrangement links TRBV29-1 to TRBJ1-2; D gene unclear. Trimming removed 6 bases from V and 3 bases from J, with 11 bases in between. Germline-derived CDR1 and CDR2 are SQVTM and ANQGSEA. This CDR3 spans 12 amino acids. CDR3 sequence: CSVDGRDYGYTF. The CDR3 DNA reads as TGCAGCGTAGACGGGCGGGACTATGGCTACACCTTC. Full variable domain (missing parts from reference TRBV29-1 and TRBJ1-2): SAVISQKPSRDICQRGTSLTIQCQVDSQVTMMFWYRQQPGQSLTLIATANQGSEATYESGFVIDKFPISRPNLTFSTLTVSNMSPEDSSIYLCSVDGRDYGYTFGSGTRLTVV.

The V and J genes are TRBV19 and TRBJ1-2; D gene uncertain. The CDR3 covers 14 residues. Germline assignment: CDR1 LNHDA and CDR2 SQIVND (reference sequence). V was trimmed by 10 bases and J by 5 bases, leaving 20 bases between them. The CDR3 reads CATSILGSSYGYTF. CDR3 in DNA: TGTGCCACCTCCATCCTCGGTTCCTCTTATGGCTACACCTTC. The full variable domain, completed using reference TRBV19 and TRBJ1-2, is DGGITQSPKYLFRKEGQNVTLSCEQNLNHDAMYWYRQDPGQGLRLIYYSQIVNDFQKGDIAEGYSVSREKKESFPLTVTSAQKNPTAFYLCATSILGSSYGYTFGSGTRLTVV.

CDR3 region: CASSLSWTQYF. For the CDR3, the DNA is TGTGCCAGCAGCTTATCGTGGACCCAGTACTTC. The gene calls are TRBV7-9 and TRBJ2-5; D is unresolved. The CDR3 runs 11 residues. Trimming removed 2 bases from V and 7 bases from J, with 5 bases in between. In germline, CDR1 is SEHNR, CDR2 FQNEAQ (reference sequence).

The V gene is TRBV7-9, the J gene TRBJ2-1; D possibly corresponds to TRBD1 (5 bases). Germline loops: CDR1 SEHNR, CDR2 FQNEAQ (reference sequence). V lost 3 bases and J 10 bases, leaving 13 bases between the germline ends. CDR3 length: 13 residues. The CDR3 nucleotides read TGTGCCAGCAGCTTGGACAACTCCAGGGAGCAGTTCTTC. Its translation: CASSLDNSREQFF.

The CDR3 coding sequence is TGTGCCAGCAGCTTACAGTGGGGGCACGAGCAGTACGTC. Its protein is CASSLQWGHEQYV. The chain carries TRBV11-1 and TRBJ2-7; tentative D call: TRBD1 (6 bases). This CDR3 contains 13 residues. Germline V gene lookup returns CDR1 SGHAT and CDR2 FQDESV (reference sequence). Trimming left V 2 bases short and J 5 bases short, with 10 bases between.

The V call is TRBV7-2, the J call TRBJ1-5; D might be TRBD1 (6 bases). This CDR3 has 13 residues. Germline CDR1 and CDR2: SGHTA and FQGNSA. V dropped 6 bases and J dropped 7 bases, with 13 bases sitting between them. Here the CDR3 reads CASSPTGYQPQHF. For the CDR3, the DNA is TGTGCCAGCAGTCCAACAGGGTACCAGCCCCAGCATTTT.

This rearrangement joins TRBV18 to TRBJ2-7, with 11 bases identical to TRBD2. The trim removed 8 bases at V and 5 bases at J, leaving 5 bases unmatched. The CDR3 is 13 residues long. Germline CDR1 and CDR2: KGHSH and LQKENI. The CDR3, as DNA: TGTGCCAGCCGTACTAGCGGGAGTAACGAGCAGTACGTC. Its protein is CASRTSGSNEQYV.

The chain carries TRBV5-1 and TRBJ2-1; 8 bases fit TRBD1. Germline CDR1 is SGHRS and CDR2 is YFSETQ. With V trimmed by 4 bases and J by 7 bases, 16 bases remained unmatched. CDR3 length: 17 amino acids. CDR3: CASSPLGALTGGNEQFF. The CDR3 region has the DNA TGCGCCAGCAGCCCTCTTGGGGCCCTAACAGGGGGAAATGAGCAGTTCTTC. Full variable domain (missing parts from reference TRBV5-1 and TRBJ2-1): KAGVTQTPRYLIKTRGQQVTLSCSPISGHRSVSWYQQTPGQGLQFLFEYFSETQRNKGNFPGRFSGRQFSNSRSEMNVSTLELGDSALYLCASSPLGALTGGNEQFFGPGTRLTVL.

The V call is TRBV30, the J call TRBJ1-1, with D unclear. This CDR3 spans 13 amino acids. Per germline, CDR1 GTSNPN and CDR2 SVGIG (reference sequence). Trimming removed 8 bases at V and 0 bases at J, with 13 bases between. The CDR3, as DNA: TGTGCCCTGGGTCGGGGTCTGAACACTGAAGCTTTCTTT. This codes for CALGRGLNTEAFF.

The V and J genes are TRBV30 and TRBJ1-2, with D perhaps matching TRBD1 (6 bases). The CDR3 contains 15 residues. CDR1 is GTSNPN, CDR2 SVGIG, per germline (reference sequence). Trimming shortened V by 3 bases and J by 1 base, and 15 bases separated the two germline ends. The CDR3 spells CAWRPPGQINYGYTF. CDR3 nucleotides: TGTGCCTGGAGGCCCCCCGGACAGATTAACTATGGCTACACCTTC.

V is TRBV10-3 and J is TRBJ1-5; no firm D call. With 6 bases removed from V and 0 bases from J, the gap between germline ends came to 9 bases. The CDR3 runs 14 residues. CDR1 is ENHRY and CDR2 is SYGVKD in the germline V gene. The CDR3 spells CAIRRENSNQPQHF. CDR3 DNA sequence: TGTGCCATCAGGAGGGAGAATAGCAATCAGCCCCAGCATTTT.